The 24 T cell receptor beta chains presented below share a single source sample, sequenced in a study of shared clonotypes between healthy human individuals. Libraries were prepared by immunoSEQ multiplex PCR; TCRdb keeps only in-frame clonotypes and omits some of them. Among 400,000 to 600,000 clones, around 75% were seen once, and the ten largest hold under 15%. The sequenced material came from PBMCs. Source of these receptors: a woman aged 40 to 50 in good health. Some clones in this sample may be carry-over from other donors' samples.

The chain has TRBV5-4 and TRBJ2-7; the match to TRBD2 covers 12 bases. V lost 4 bases, J lost 2 bases, and 4 bases stayed unmatched. The CDR3 sequence is 15 residues long. Germline V lookup: CDR1 SGHNT, CDR2 YYREEE (reference sequence). CDR3 residues: CASSPGLAGPYEQYF. DNA of the CDR3: TGTGCCAGCAGCCCGGGACTAGCGGGTCCCTACGAGCAGTACTTC.

V gene TRBV28 combines with J gene TRBJ2-3; D remains ambiguous. The CDR3 runs 11 residues. The ends were cut back, 10 bases at V and 1 base at J, with 6 bases in the middle. The germline V gene encodes CDR1 MDHEN and CDR2 SYDVKM. Here the CDR3 reads CATRGTDTQYF. The CDR3, as DNA: TGTGCCACCCGAGGCACAGATACGCAGTATTTT. Together with reference TRBV28 and TRBJ2-3, the CDR3 gives the full variable domain: DVKVTQSSRYLVKRTGEKVFLECVQDMDHENMFWYRQDPGLGLRLIYFSYDVKMKEKGDIPEGYSVSREKKERFSLILESASTNQTSMYLCATRGTDTQYFGPGTRLTVL.

V and J are TRBV7-2 and TRBJ2-7; the match to TRBD2 covers 7 bases. Germline lookup yields CDR1 SGHTA and CDR2 FQGNSA. This CDR3 has 18 residues. With 4 bases clipped from V and 1 base from J, the junction kept 16 bases outside the gene matches. CDR3 coding DNA: TGTGCCAGCAGCTCTCCCCGAGTGGCAGGGAGGGTGTCCTACGAGCAGTACTTC. Translated, it gives CASSSPRVAGRVSYEQYF.

This clone was observed a handful of times. At the DNA level, this CDR3 is encoded by other sequences in the same sample as well. The chain employs TRBV7-2 and TRBJ1-2; the D is unclear. V was trimmed by 1 base and J by 1 base, leaving 7 bases between them. This CDR3 contains 14 residues. Germline CDR1 is SGHTA and CDR2 is FQGNSA. The CDR3 loop reads CASSLVPGNYGYTF. Written as DNA, the CDR3 is TGTGCCAGCAGCTTAGTTCCGGGTAACTATGGCTACACCTTC.

This clone was detected only a few times. V usage is TRBV27 and J usage is TRBJ2-5; either TRBD1 or TRBD2 may supply D (6 bases each). V lost 7 bases to trimming and J lost 9 bases, with 18 bases between them. The CDR3 contains 13 residues. Germline-derived CDR1 and CDR2 are MNHEY and SMNVEV (reference sequence). The CDR3 DNA reads as TGTGCCAGCACCCCGACCCCGGAGGGGGCCCAGTACTTC. Translation gives CASTPTPEGAQYF.

This chain uses TRBV9 with TRBJ2-7; 9 nucleotides align to TRBD1. The CDR3 loop spans 12 amino acids. Germline-derived CDR1 and CDR2 are SGDLS and YYNGEE. Germline trimming cut 7 bases from V and 9 bases from J; bases unmatched to any gene: 8. This CDR3 reads CASGGTGFGQYF. CDR3 DNA sequence: TGTGCCAGCGGGGGGACAGGGTTCGGGCAGTACTTC.

The chain is built from TRBV9 and TRBJ1-2, with a tentative D call TRBD1 (5 bases). The ends were cut back, 0 bases at V and 4 bases at J, with 13 bases in the middle. Germline V CDR1 and CDR2: SGDLS, YYNGEE. This CDR3 spans 15 amino acids. CDR3 bases: TGTGCCAGCAGCGTAGTTCCGGACACCACCTATGGCTACACCTTC. This codes for CASSVVPDTTYGYTF.

Regarding this clone: This same CDR3 is encoded by further DNA sequences in the sample. The chain couples TRBV5-1 to TRBJ2-3; a possible D gene is TRBD2 (6 bases). Germline-derived CDR1 and CDR2 are SGHRS and YFSETQ. This CDR3 comprises 13 residues. Trimming stripped 4 bases from V and 0 bases from J, with 6 bases between. CDR3 nucleotides: TGCGCCAGCAGCAGCGGGAGCACAGATACGCAGTATTTT. Translating gives CASSSGSTDTQYF.

The chain recombines TRBV19 with TRBJ1-5, with D perhaps matching TRBD1 (6 bases). V was trimmed by 5 bases and J by 0 bases, leaving 11 bases between them. The germline V gene has CDR1 LNHDA and CDR2 SQIVND (reference sequence). This CDR3 is 15 amino acids long. CDR3 bases: TGTGCCAGTAGTGAAGGACAGCTTAGCAATCAGCCCCAGCATTTT. It translates to CASSEGQLSNQPQHF.

This clone is a singleton in its sample. The V gene is TRBV28, the J gene TRBJ1-1; no clear D. In germline, CDR1 is MDHEN, CDR2 SYDVKM. This CDR3 has 13 residues. Trimming cost V 5 bases and J 5 bases, with 12 bases left between them. This chain's CDR3 is CASSPGSQTEAFF. CDR3 DNA sequence: TGTGCCAGCAGTCCAGGCAGCCAAACTGAAGCTTTCTTT.

The chain uses TRBV28 and TRBJ1-2; D remains unclear. The V end was cut by 9 bases, the J end by 4 bases, with 9 bases between. Germline-derived CDR1 and CDR2 are MDHEN and SYDVKM. This CDR3 is 11 amino acids long. Here the CDR3 DNA reads TGTGCCAGTGCTTACAGCTATGGCTACACCTTC. Its protein product is CASAYSYGYTF.

The chain joins TRBV5-1 to TRBJ2-1; no firm D call. In germline, CDR1 is SGHRS, CDR2 YFSETQ. Trimming pared 5 bases from V and 8 bases from J, leaving 11 bases between. This CDR3 region has 12 residues. CDR3: CASSRRSHEQFF. For the CDR3, the DNA is TGCGCCAGCAGTAGGCGGTCACATGAGCAGTTCTTC.

The chain couples TRBV7-9 to TRBJ2-5; maybe TRBD2 (6 bases). V lost 3 bases to trimming and J lost 0 bases, with 11 bases between them. This CDR3 is 15 amino acids long. From germline, CDR1 is SEHNR and CDR2 FQNEAQ (reference sequence). CDR3 in amino acids: CASSLGTFHQETQYF. The CDR3, as DNA: TGTGCCAGCAGCTTGGGGACTTTCCACCAAGAGACCCAGTACTTC.

In nucleotides, the CDR3 is TGCGCCAGCAGCCTAGCGGGAGAATGGGATACGCAGTATTTT. Residues: CASSLAGEWDTQYF. This chain connects TRBV10-2 to TRBJ2-3, with 10 bases aligning to TRBD2. V shed 6 bases and J 6 bases; nucleotides not matched to a gene: 6. CDR3 length: 14 amino acids. Per the germline V gene, CDR1 is WSHSY and CDR2 is SAAADI.

This rearrangement joins TRBV19 to TRBJ2-3; 8 bases line up with TRBD2. V shed 6 bases and J 1 base; nucleotides not matched to a gene: 9. Germline V gives CDR1 LNHDA, CDR2 SQIVND (reference sequence). The length of the CDR3 is 16 residues. The CDR3 DNA sequence: TGTGCCAGTAGCCTCGGACCCGGGGGGGGCACAGATACGCAGTATTTT. It translates to CASSLGPGGGTDTQYF.

The CDR3 here is CASSLDRGRDEQYF. The CDR3 bases are TGCGCCAGCAGCTTGGACAGGGGGAGGGACGAGCAGTACTTC. The rearrangement joins TRBV5-1 to TRBJ2-7, with TRBD1 as a possible D gene (8 bases). Germline assignment: CDR1 SGHRS and CDR2 YFSETQ. This CDR3 spans 14 amino acids. V was pared by 0 bases and J by 5 bases, with 12 bases between.

The chain has TRBV27 and TRBJ2-1; 9 bases agree with TRBD2. Trimming at V came to 4 bases and at J to 4 bases, leaving 20 bases not matched to a gene. The CDR3 covers 20 residues. Germline loops: CDR1 MNHEY, CDR2 SMNVEV (reference sequence). The CDR3 region is CASSSRTSADRPLTYNEQFF. CDR3 sequence (DNA): TGTGCCAGCAGTTCCCGGACTAGCGCCGACCGGCCTTTGACGTACAATGAGCAGTTCTTC.

This sequence joins TRBV6-8 and TRBJ2-6; the D gene is possibly TRBD2 (6 bases). Deletions cut 10 bases from V and 0 bases from J, with 7 bases between. CDR1 and CDR2 from the germline V gene are MNHGY and SAAAGT. The CDR3 spans 13 residues. The CDR3 is CATGSSGANVLTF. CDR3 DNA sequence: TGTGCCACCGGGAGCTCTGGGGCCAACGTCCTGACTTTC.

This chain links TRBV5-8 with TRBJ1-4; a weak D match, TRBD1 (5 bases). CDR3 length equals 14 residues. Trimming shortened V by 1 base and J by 10 bases, and 14 bases separated the two germline ends. CDR1 is SGHTS, CDR2 YDEGEE, per germline. The CDR3: CASSLFSDKGKLFF. DNA of the CDR3: TGTGCCAGCAGCTTGTTCTCGGACAAGGGAAAACTGTTTTTT.

This rearrangement joins TRBV2 to TRBJ2-2, with 7 bases fitting TRBD2. CDR3 size: 15 residues. V gave up 6 bases and J gave up 1 base; unmatched junction bases: 5. CDR1 SNHLY and CDR2 FYNNEI come from the germline V gene. CDR3 protein: CASRTGGRNTGELFF. For the CDR3, the DNA is TGTGCCAGCAGAACGGGAGGCAGGAACACCGGGGAGCTGTTTTTT.

In the case of this clone: The identical CDR3 is also encoded by other nucleotide sequences in the sample. J is TRBJ2-1 and V is TRBV5-1, with D possibly TRBD2 on 6 matching bases. Germline CDR1 is SGHRS and CDR2 is YFSETQ. CDR3 size: 14 residues. The germline V and J ends were trimmed by 0 bases and 5 bases, with 9 bases remaining between them. The chain's CDR3 is CASSLVLANNEQFF. In DNA, the CDR3 is TGCGCCAGCAGCTTGGTGCTAGCGAACAATGAGCAGTTCTTC.

The chain links TRBV7-2 to TRBJ1-2; maybe TRBD1 (5 bases). The CDR3 totals 13 residues. Germline V lookup: CDR1 SGHTA, CDR2 FQGNSA. The V end lost 5 bases, the J end lost 6 bases, and 13 bases lay between the germline ends. CDR3 protein: CASSPGTLDGYTF. The CDR3 DNA reads as TGTGCCAGCAGCCCCGGGACCTTGGATGGCTACACCTTC.

The CDR3 sequence is CASSLGSFFSYNEQFF. Here the CDR3 DNA reads TGTGCCAGCAGTTTGGGGAGCTTCTTCTCCTACAATGAGCAGTTCTTC. The rearrangement uses TRBV28 and TRBJ2-1; maybe TRBD2 (5 bases). The CDR3 has 16 amino acids. Looked up from germline, CDR1 is MDHEN and CDR2 is SYDVKM. Trimming left V 3 bases short and J 0 bases short, with 12 bases between.

This clone has more than one count but fewer than ten. V and J are TRBV7-2 and TRBJ1-2; 7 nucleotides line up with TRBD1. The CDR3 contains 14 residues. Germline CDR1 is SGHTA and CDR2 is FQGNSA. V lost 5 bases and J lost 8; bases outside the gene matches: 11. The CDR3 coding sequence is TGTGCCAGCAGCGAGAGCAGGGGGTATGGCGGCTACACCTTC. The encoded protein is CASSESRGYGGYTF.